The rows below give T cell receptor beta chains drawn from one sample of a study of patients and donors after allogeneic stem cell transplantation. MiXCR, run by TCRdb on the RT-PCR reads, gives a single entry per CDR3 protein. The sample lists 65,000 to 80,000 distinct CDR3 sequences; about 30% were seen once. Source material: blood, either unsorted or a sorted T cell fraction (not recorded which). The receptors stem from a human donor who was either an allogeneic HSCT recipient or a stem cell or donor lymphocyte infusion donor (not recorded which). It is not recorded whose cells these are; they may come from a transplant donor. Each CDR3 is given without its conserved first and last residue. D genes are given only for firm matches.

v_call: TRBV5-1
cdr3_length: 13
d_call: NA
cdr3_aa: ASSAQSSGANVLT

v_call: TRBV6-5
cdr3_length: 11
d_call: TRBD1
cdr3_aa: ASSRDRKEKLF

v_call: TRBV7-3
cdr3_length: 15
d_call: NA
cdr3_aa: ASSLGPAGTNTGELF

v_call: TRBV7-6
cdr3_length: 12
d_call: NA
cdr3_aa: ASSLGASNQPQH

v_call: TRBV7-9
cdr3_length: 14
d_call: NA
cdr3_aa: ASSSGMGGGGDEQF

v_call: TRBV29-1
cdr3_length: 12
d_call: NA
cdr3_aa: SVELPGLPYGYT

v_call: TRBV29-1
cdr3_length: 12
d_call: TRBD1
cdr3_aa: SVVKGARNTEAF

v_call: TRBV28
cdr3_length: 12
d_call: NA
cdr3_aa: ASSTTPLNTEAF

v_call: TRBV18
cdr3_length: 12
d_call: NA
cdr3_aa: ASLTGYMNTEAF

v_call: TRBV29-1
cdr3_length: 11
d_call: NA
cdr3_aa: SVESGATTEAF

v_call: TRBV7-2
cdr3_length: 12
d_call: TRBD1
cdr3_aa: ATTPTGGRDTQY

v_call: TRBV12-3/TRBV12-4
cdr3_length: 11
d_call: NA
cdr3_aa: ASVATTNEKLF

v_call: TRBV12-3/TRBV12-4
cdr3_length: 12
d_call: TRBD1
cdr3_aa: ASEGDRGTDTQY

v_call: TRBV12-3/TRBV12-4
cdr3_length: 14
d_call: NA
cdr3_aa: ASSLEGLPTYNEQF

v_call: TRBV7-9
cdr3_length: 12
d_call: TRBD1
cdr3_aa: ASSLPQSQGAMS

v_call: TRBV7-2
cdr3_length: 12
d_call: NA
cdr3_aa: ASSWTVRQETQY

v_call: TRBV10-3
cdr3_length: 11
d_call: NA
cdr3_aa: AISEAMNTEAF

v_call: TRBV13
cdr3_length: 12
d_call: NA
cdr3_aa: ASSLRRLEETQY

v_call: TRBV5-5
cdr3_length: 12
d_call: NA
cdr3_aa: ASSLEGGAETQY

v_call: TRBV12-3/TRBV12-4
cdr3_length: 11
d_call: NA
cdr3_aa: ASKKRLEETQY

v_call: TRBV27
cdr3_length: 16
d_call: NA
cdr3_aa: ASSLRKVSRRQQESQY

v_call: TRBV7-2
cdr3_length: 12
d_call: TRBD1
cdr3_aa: ASSLGQGRTEAF

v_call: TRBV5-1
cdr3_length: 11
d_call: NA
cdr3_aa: ASSLGGTDTQY

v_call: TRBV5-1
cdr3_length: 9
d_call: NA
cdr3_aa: ASTTDTEAF

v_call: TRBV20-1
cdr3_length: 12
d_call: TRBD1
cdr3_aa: SARDMTGSQPQH

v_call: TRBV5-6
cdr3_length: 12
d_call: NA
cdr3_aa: ASSLKQGNTEAF

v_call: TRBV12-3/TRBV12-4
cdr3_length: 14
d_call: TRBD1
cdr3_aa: ATGNPGQGDTGELF

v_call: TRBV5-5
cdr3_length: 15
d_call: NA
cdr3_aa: ASSTNWGRSTSYEQY

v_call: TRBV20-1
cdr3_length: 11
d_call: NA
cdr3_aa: SARDRYTGELF

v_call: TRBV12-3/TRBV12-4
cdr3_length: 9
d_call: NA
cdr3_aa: ASSLSETQY

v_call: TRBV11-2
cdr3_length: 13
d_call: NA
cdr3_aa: ASSLGLGAYTEAF

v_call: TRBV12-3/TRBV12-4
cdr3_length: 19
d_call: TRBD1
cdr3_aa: ASSFRDRVTMGGYSNQPQH

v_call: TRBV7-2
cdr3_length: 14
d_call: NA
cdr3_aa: ASSLVAWTLQETQY